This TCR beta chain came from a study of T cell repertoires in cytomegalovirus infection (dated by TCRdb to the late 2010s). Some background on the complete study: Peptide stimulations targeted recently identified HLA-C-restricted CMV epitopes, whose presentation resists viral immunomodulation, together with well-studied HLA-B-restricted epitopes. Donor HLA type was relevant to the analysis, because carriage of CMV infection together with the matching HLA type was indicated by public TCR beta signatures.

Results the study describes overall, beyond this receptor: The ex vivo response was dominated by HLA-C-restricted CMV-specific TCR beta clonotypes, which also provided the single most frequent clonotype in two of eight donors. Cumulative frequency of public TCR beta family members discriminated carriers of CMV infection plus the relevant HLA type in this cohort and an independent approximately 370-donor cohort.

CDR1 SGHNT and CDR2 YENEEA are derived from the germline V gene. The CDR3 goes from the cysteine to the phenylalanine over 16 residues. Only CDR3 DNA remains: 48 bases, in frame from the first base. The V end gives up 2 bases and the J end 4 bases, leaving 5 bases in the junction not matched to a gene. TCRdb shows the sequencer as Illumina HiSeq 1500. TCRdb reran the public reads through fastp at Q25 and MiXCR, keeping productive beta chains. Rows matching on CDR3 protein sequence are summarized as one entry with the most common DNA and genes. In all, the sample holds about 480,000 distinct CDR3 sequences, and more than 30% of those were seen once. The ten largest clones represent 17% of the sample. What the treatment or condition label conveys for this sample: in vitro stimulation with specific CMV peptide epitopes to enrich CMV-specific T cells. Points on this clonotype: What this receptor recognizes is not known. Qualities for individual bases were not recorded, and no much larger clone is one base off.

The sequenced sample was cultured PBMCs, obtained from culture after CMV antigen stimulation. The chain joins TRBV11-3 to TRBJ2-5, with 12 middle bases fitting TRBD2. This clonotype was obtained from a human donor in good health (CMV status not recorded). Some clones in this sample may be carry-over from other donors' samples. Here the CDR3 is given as CASSLRLAGVRETQYF. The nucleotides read TGTGCCAGCAGCTTAAGACTAGCGGGAGTGAGAGAGACCCAGTACTTC.